Shown below are 22 T cell receptor beta chains from a single sample sequenced in a study of blood T cells in healthy people across ages. A second PCR of 7 to 11 cycles used a sample-barcoded 5' primer and a J-beta primer mix. TCRdb re-called the 5' RACE reads through MiXCR, storing one row per CDR3 protein. The sample has some 850,000 distinct CDR3 sequences, about a quarter seen once. This sample was also put to use in a study of T cells of mothers and their children.

The sequencing input was blood. Every receptor here comes from a boy younger than 18 in good health.

The J gene is TRBJ1-6, the V gene TRBV7-6; D is ambiguous. The CDR3 has 12 amino acids. V dropped 2 bases and J dropped 10 bases, with 6 bases sitting between them. Germline V gene sequence: CDR1 SGHVS, CDR2 FNYEAQ. For the CDR3, the DNA is TGTGCCAGCAGCTTACCGTGGTCACCCCTCCACTTT. Its translation is CASSLPWSPLHF.

This clonotype appeared a few times. The chain recombines TRBV12-3 or TRBV12-4 with TRBJ2-5; D gene ambiguous. This CDR3 has 13 residues. V was cut by 3 bases and J by 1 base, with 6 bases left in between. The CDR3 loop is CASSFSTQETQYF. Here the CDR3 DNA reads TGTGCCAGCAGTTTCAGTACCCAAGAGACCCAGTACTTC.

The rearrangement joins TRBV21-1 to TRBJ2-1. TRBV21-1 is described as a pseudogene. The CDR3 spans 18 residues. The CDR3 DNA reads as TGTGCCAGCAGCGAAAAAGGTCCAAAATCGAGCTCCTACAATGAGCAGTTCTTC. Encoded protein: CASSEKGPKSSSYNEQFF.

This clonotype came up a few times. The rearrangement uses TRBV7-2 and TRBJ2-6; D not certain. From germline, CDR1 is SGHTA and CDR2 FQGNSA. The V and J ends lost 5 bases and 0 bases respectively, with 8 bases between them. The CDR3 runs 15 residues. The CDR3 protein is CASSPVFSGANVLTF. For the CDR3, the DNA is TGTGCCAGCAGCCCTGTCTTCTCTGGGGCCAACGTCCTGACTTTC.

The chain uses TRBV3-1 and TRBJ2-3; D is undetermined. The germline V and J ends were trimmed by 3 bases and 2 bases, with 9 bases remaining between them. Germline V gene lookup returns CDR1 LGHDT and CDR2 YNNKEL (reference sequence). The CDR3 consists of 14 residues. The chain's CDR3 is CASSQVGPTDTQYF. The DNA of the CDR3 is TGTGCCAGCAGCCAGGTGGGCCCCACAGATACGCAGTATTTT.

This clonotype was recorded a few times. The rearrangement joins TRBV28 to TRBJ2-1, with a weak D call TRBD1 (6 bases). CDR3 length: 15 amino acids. V was clipped by 1 base and J by 8 bases, with 15 bases between them. Looked up from germline, CDR1 is MDHEN and CDR2 is SYDVKM. Written as DNA, the CDR3 is TGTGCCAGCAGTTTATACAGGGCCTTTATCTATGAGCAGTTCTTC. Encoded protein: CASSLYRAFIYEQFF. The full variable domain, rest sourced from reference TRBV28 and TRBJ2-1, is DVKVTQSSRYLVKRTGEKVFLECVQDMDHENMFWYRQDPGLGLRLIYFSYDVKMKEKGDIPEGYSVSREKKERFSLILESASTNQTSMYLCASSLYRAFIYEQFFGPGTRLTVL.

This clonotype came up a few times. The conserved phenylalanine or tryptophan normally closing the CDR3 is absent here, so this likely arose from a read error. The chain has TRBV3-1 and TRBJ2-5, with D perhaps matching TRBD1 (6 bases). The DNA end is more similar to TRBJ2-1, so the J call may be wrong. Germline V CDR1 and CDR2: LGHDT, YNNKEL (reference sequence). The CDR3 is 16 amino acids. In DNA form, the CDR3 reads TGTGCCAGCAGCCCTCACACCGGGACACCCTACAATGAGCAGTTCTGC. Translated: CASSPHTGTPYNEQFC.

This clonotype was picked up one time. The genes are TRBV5-1 and TRBJ2-7; possibly TRBD1 for D (6 bases). From germline, CDR1 is SGHRS and CDR2 YFSETQ. Trimming stripped 0 bases from V and 4 bases from J, with 14 bases between. The CDR3 is 15 residues long. CDR3 nucleotide sequence: TGCGCCAGCAGCTTGGGCTCCACAGGGCTATACGAGCAGTACTTC. Its protein is CASSLGSTGLYEQYF.

This clonotype was counted only a few times. One end of the junction fails to match germline, which may point to a read error. The chain recombines TRBV3-1 with TRBJ2-1; tentatively, D is TRBD2 (6 bases). Per germline, CDR1 LGHDT and CDR2 YNNKEL (reference sequence). This CDR3 region has 18 residues. The CDR3 DNA is TGTGCCAGCAGCCATACCACTAGCTCCCGGAGCTCCCACAATGAGCAGTTCTTC. Protein sequence: CASSHTTSSRSSHNEQFF.

The chain carries TRBV12-3 or TRBV12-4 and TRBJ1-6; 10 bases line up with TRBD1. The CDR3 spans 16 residues. J lost 8 bases, V lost 4 bases, and 8 bases had no gene match. DNA of the CDR3: TGTGCCAGCAGTTCGCGGACAGGGGGGACAGATTCACCCCTCCACTTT. Its protein product is CASSSRTGGTDSPLHF.

This chain connects TRBV20-1 to TRBJ2-3; D might be TRBD1 or TRBD2, each matching 5 bases. Germline CDR1 reads DFQATT; CDR2 reads SNEGSKA (reference sequence). This CDR3 comprises 15 residues. Trimming left V 5 bases short and J 4 bases short, with 19 bases between. The CDR3 DNA is TGCAGTGCTCTCGGACATCCGAGGGACGCAGATACGCAGTATTTT. Amino acid sequence: CSALGHPRDADTQYF.

This clonotype has just a few counts. The J gene is TRBJ2-4, the V gene TRBV7-9; a possible D gene is TRBD1 (5 bases). V was trimmed by 1 base and J by 2 bases, leaving 9 bases between them. This CDR3 comprises 15 residues. Germline values: CDR1 SEHNR, CDR2 FQNEAQ (reference sequence). Here the CDR3 DNA reads TGTGCCAGCAGCTTAGAGGCAGGGACCAAAAACATTCAGTACTTC. The encoded protein is CASSLEAGTKNIQYF.

This chain connects TRBV28 to TRBJ1-2; perhaps TRBD1 as D (5 bases). The V and J ends lost 4 bases and 8 bases respectively, with 20 bases between them. The CDR3 sequence is 15 residues long. CDR1 MDHEN and CDR2 SYDVKM come from the germline V gene. DNA for the CDR3: TGTGCCAGCAGTTCGAAAATTCGTGGGGGAGGAGGCTACACCTTC. It yields the protein CASSSKIRGGGGYTF.

V and J are TRBV11-2 and TRBJ1-1; the D gene is possibly TRBD1 (5 bases). Deletions cut 5 bases from V and 5 bases from J, with 12 bases between. The germline CDR1 and CDR2 sequences are SGHAT and FQNNGV. This CDR3 spans 13 amino acids. The CDR3 loop is CASSLRARTEAFF. CDR3 sequence (DNA): TGTGCCAGCAGCCTCAGGGCGAGGACTGAAGCTTTCTTT.

A few counts support this clonotype. The rearrangement uses TRBV4-1 and TRBJ1-4; tentatively, D is TRBD1 (6 bases). This CDR3 comprises 14 residues. Germline V lookup: CDR1 MGHRA, CDR2 YSYEKL. V was pared by 1 base and J by 9 bases, with 12 bases between. The CDR3 spells CASSQVYRDQKLFF. As DNA, the CDR3 is TGCGCCAGCAGCCAAGTTTACAGGGACCAAAAACTGTTTTTT.

The chain joins TRBV7-2 to TRBJ2-1; the match to TRBD2 covers 13 bases. Per the germline V gene, CDR1 is SGHTA and CDR2 is FQGNSA. V shed 11 bases, J shed 10 bases, and the junction held 8 bases outside the gene matches. CDR3 length: 13 residues. This CDR3 reads CAGRGLAGMEQFF. DNA of the CDR3: TGTGCCGGCCGGGGACTAGCGGGGATGGAGCAGTTCTTC.

This clonotype occurred a few times. This chain connects TRBV11-2 to TRBJ1-4; unclear D gene. CDR1 and CDR2 (germline): SGHAT, FQNNGV. This CDR3 spans 17 amino acids. Trimming shortened V by 1 base and J by 0 bases, and 12 bases separated the two germline ends. DNA for the CDR3: TGTGCCAGCAGCTTAGGGGAAGACTACGCAACTAATGAAAAACTGTTTTTT. This encodes CASSLGEDYATNEKLFF.

The V gene is TRBV27, the J gene TRBJ2-1; D may be TRBD2 (7 bases). The CDR3 spans 15 residues. CDR1 and CDR2 from the germline V gene are MNHEY and SMNVEV (reference sequence). The ends were cut back, 5 bases at V and 0 bases at J, with 11 bases in the middle. CDR3 bases: TGTGCCAGCAGTCACGGGGGGCTCTCCTACAATGAGCAGTTCTTC. It is translated as CASSHGGLSYNEQFF.

This clonotype was seen a few times. J is TRBJ2-5 and V is TRBV12-3 or TRBV12-4; TRBD2 agrees at 12 bases. The end of the DNA is better explained by TRBJ2-7, so the J call may be wrong. This CDR3 has 16 residues. The DNA for the CDR3 is TGTGCCAGCAGCCGCCCGACTAGCGGGGGACCCTACGAGCAGTACTTC. Its protein product is CASSRPTSGGPYEQYF.

The table lists this clonotype with a few counts. The V gene is TRBV10-3, the J gene TRBJ2-1; the match to TRBD2 covers 9 bases. The CDR3 runs 17 residues. V trimming: 6 bases; J trimming: 7 bases; junction bases outside the gene matches: 16. Germline V gene lookup returns CDR1 ENHRY and CDR2 SYGVKD. The CDR3 region has the DNA TGTGCCATCAGCGGTGGGTTAGCGGGGGACCATCGGAATGAGCAGTTCTTC. Its translation: CAISGGLAGDHRNEQFF.

This CDR3 reads CASSTRWPNTEAFF. The CDR3, as DNA: TGTGCCAGCAGTACCCGCTGGCCGAACACTGAAGCTTTCTTT. The chain links TRBV28 to TRBJ1-1, with no clear D. This CDR3 contains 14 residues. Germline V gene lookup returns CDR1 MDHEN and CDR2 SYDVKM. V was clipped by 5 bases and J by 1 base, with 11 bases between them.

This chain links TRBV29-1 with TRBJ1-4, with D maybe TRBD1 (5 bases). The germline V gene has CDR1 SQVTM and CDR2 ANQGSEA. The V end lost 6 bases, the J end lost 3 bases, and 11 bases lay between the germline ends. The CDR3 has 13 amino acids. CDR3 region: CSVGTHANEKLFF. The CDR3 bases are TGCAGCGTGGGGACTCATGCTAATGAAAAACTGTTTTTT.